The 11 T cell receptor beta chains below all came from one sample that was sequenced in a study of CD8 T cells in ankylosing spondylitis. TCRdb re-analysed the 5' RACE reads in MiXCR, keeping a single row per CDR3 protein. The sample contains roughly 450,000 distinct CDR3 sequences, about 24% of which appear only once. Their antigens remain unidentified. Study results and caveats: Seemingly distinctive of ankylosing spondylitis blood was a TCR beta motif formed by eight highly homologous variants.

Sequences were obtained from blood, either unsorted or a sorted T cell fraction (not recorded which). These TCRs come from a male donor with ankylosing spondylitis.

This chain uses TRBV20-1 with TRBJ2-3; D possibly corresponds to TRBD1 (5 bases). Germline V lookup: CDR1 DFQATT, CDR2 SNEGSKA (reference sequence). V was shortened by 0 bases and J by 5 bases, with 9 bases between the two germline ends. The length of the CDR3 is 13 residues. CDR3 bases: TGCAGTGCTAGAGAGGGGCGCGGAGATACGCAGTATTTT. As protein: CSAREGRGDTQYF.

The chain links TRBV5-1 to TRBJ2-2; D might be TRBD1 or TRBD2, each matching 6 bases. The CDR3 loop spans 16 amino acids. V lost 4 bases and J lost 0, with 13 bases in between. The V gene's germline CDR1 is SGHRS and CDR2 YFSETQ. This CDR3 reads CASSPDSGSNTGELFF. CDR3 in DNA: TGCGCCAGCAGCCCGGACAGCGGGTCGAACACCGGGGAGCTGTTTTTT.

The J gene is TRBJ2-3, the V gene TRBV20-1; a possible D gene is TRBD2 (5 bases). The CDR3 covers 13 residues. Germline CDR1 reads DFQATT; CDR2 reads SNEGSKA (reference sequence). Trimming took 4 bases from V and 1 from J, leaving 9 bases between them. The chain's CDR3 is CSATGWGTDTQYF. CDR3 nucleotides: TGCAGTGCTACGGGATGGGGCACAGATACGCAGTATTTT.

The chain couples TRBV3-1 to TRBJ1-1, with D maybe TRBD1 (6 bases). Trimming took 5 bases from V and 7 from J, leaving 11 bases between them. The germline V gene encodes CDR1 LGHDT and CDR2 YNNKEL (reference sequence). This CDR3 has 12 amino acids. The chain's CDR3 is CASSRDTREAFF. The CDR3 bases are TGTGCCAGCAGCAGGGACACCCGTGAAGCTTTCTTT.

This clonotype was seen a handful of times. This rearrangement joins TRBV20-1 to TRBJ2-1; D uncertain. This CDR3 region has 11 residues. Germline values: CDR1 DFQATT, CDR2 SNEGSKA (reference sequence). Trimming shortened V by 6 bases and J by 8 bases, and 11 bases separated the two germline ends. The CDR3, as DNA: TGCAGTGCCCACCCGGTTCATGAGCAGTTCTTC. This codes for CSAHPVHEQFF.

In its sample, this clonotype was seen a few times. This chain joins TRBV20-1 and TRBJ1-5, with D unclear. The V end lost 3 bases, the J end lost 7 bases, and 10 bases lay between the germline ends. This CDR3 contains 12 residues. CDR1 is DFQATT and CDR2 is SNEGSKA in the germline V gene (reference sequence). CDR3 region: CSASFYGQPQHF. Written as DNA, the CDR3 is TGCAGTGCTAGTTTCTATGGACAGCCCCAGCATTTT.

This rearrangement joins TRBV6-4 to TRBJ1-1, with D possibly matching TRBD1 (6 bases). The CDR3 sequence is 14 residues long. Germline loops: CDR1 MRHNA, CDR2 SNTAGT. V lost 2 bases and J lost 5, with 12 bases in between. The CDR3 region has the DNA TGTGCCAGCAGTGACGGGGGGGCGCTTACTGAAGCTTTCTTT. This gives the protein CASSDGGALTEAFF.

This clonotype was seen more than once but under ten times. The genes are TRBV27 and TRBJ2-1; D not certain. Germline loops: CDR1 MNHEY, CDR2 SMNVEV (reference sequence). Trimming stripped 3 bases from V and 3 bases from J, with 12 bases between. This CDR3 comprises 15 residues. CDR3 in DNA: TGTGCCAGCAGTTTCCCACCACCCGTCTACAATGAGCAGTTCTTC. This encodes CASSFPPPVYNEQFF.

The chain uses TRBV18 and TRBJ2-3; D is possibly TRBD2 (5 bases). V lost 2 bases and J 6 bases, leaving 12 bases between the germline ends. The CDR3 is 14 residues long. CDR1 is KGHSH and CDR2 is LQKENI in the germline V gene. The CDR3 reads CASSPVRTGDTQYF. As DNA, the CDR3 is TGTGCCAGCTCACCAGTTCGGACGGGGGATACGCAGTATTTT.

The table lists this clonotype with a count of one. This chain links TRBV20-1 with TRBJ2-7; possibly TRBD2 for D (5 bases). The CDR3 has 11 residues. CDR1 and CDR2 from the germline V gene are DFQATT and SNEGSKA (reference sequence). The ends were cut back, 5 bases at V and 2 bases at J, with 7 bases in the middle. CDR3 region: CSAYGAYEQYF. As DNA, the CDR3 is TGCAGTGCTTACGGGGCCTACGAGCAGTACTTC.

The chain uses TRBV5-1 and TRBJ1-1, with unresolved D. CDR3 length: 14 residues. V lost 0 bases and J 2 bases, leaving 8 bases between the germline ends. CDR1 is SGHRS and CDR2 is YFSETQ in the germline V gene. CDR3 coding DNA: TGCGCCAGCAGCTTGGCGGCAGCTAACACTGAAGCTTTCTTT. Translated: CASSLAAANTEAFF.